This is a list of T cell receptor beta chains from one sample in a study of T cells in Graves' hyperthyroidism and ophthalmopathy. TCRdb re-called the multiplex PCR reads with MiXCR, one entry per CDR3 protein. This sample has 250,000 or so distinct CDR3 sequences; approximately 14% occur once, and the top ten carry 13%. The specimen sequenced was blood. These receptors were taken from a woman between 40 and 55 years old with Graves' hyperthyroidism that later progressed to Graves' ophthalmopathy. CDR3s include the opening cysteine and the closing phenylalanine or tryptophan. Fields, in order: clone size, V gene, J gene, D gene, CDR3 protein, CDR3 DNA. A D gene is named only where the DNA matches it firmly. Clone size is shown for a subset of rows, as once, few, many or a class of expanded clone.

clone size: .; V gene: TRBV9; J gene: TRBJ2-6; D gene: TRBD2; CDR3 protein: CASSPGRLAGKASGANVLTF; CDR3 DNA: TGTGCCAGCAGCCCAGGGAGGCTAGCGGGCAAAGCCTCTGGGGCCAACGTCCTGACTTTC
clone size: many; V gene: TRBV6-2/TRBV6-3; J gene: TRBJ2-7; D gene: .; CDR3 protein: CASTGRARSYEQYF; CDR3 DNA: TGTGCCAGCACCGGACGCGCTCGCTCCTACGAGCAGTACTTC
clone size: few; V gene: TRBV2; J gene: TRBJ2-7; D gene: TRBD2; CDR3 protein: CASSEGGRSSYEQYF; CDR3 DNA: TGTGCCAGCAGTGAGGGCGGGAGGAGCTCCTACGAGCAGTACTTC
clone size: many; V gene: TRBV28; J gene: TRBJ1-5; D gene: .; CDR3 protein: CASSLRGTKSNQPQHF; CDR3 DNA: TGTGCCAGCAGTTTGAGGGGTACGAAGAGCAATCAGCCCCAGCATTTT
clone size: many; V gene: TRBV20-1; J gene: TRBJ1-6; D gene: .; CDR3 protein: CSARDVQGSYNSPLHF; CDR3 DNA: TGCAGTGCTAGAGATGTACAGGGATCCTATAATTCACCCCTCCACTTT
clone size: many; V gene: TRBV20-1; J gene: TRBJ1-2; D gene: .; CDR3 protein: CSARSGYGYTF; CDR3 DNA: TGCAGTGCTAGATCCGGCTATGGCTACACCTTC
clone size: few; V gene: TRBV6-1; J gene: TRBJ1-4; D gene: .; CDR3 protein: CASIPAAGGEKLFF; CDR3 DNA: TGTGCCAGCATCCCCGCGGCAGGAGGGGAAAAACTGTTTTTT
clone size: few; V gene: TRBV19; J gene: TRBJ1-1; D gene: .; CDR3 protein: CASSIRGGNTEAFF; CDR3 DNA: TGTGCCAGTAGTATCCGCGGCGGGAACACTGAAGCTTTCTTT
clone size: many; V gene: TRBV6-5; J gene: TRBJ2-1; D gene: TRBD1; CDR3 protein: CASSYGQGAGNEQFF; CDR3 DNA: TGTGCCAGCAGTTACGGGCAGGGGGCAGGCAATGAGCAGTTCTTC
clone size: .; V gene: TRBV20-1; J gene: TRBJ1-5; D gene: TRBD1; CDR3 protein: CSAQGQGHQPQHF; CDR3 DNA: TGCAGTGCTCAAGGACAGGGCCATCAGCCCCAGCATTTT
clone size: many; V gene: TRBV6-1; J gene: TRBJ2-7; D gene: .; CDR3 protein: CASSPTGRDYEQYF; CDR3 DNA: TGTGCCAGCAGTCCTACAGGCAGGGACTACGAGCAGTACTTC
clone size: .; V gene: TRBV7-9; J gene: TRBJ2-5; D gene: .; CDR3 protein: CASSLAPGRDGETQYF; CDR3 DNA: TGTGCCAGCAGCTTAGCTCCAGGCCGAGACGGGGAGACCCAGTACTTC
clone size: many; V gene: TRBV11-2; J gene: TRBJ2-1; D gene: .; CDR3 protein: CASSLAHYNEQFF; CDR3 DNA: TGTGCCAGCAGCTTAGCGCATTACAATGAGCAGTTCTTC
clone size: many; V gene: TRBV2; J gene: TRBJ1-6; D gene: .; CDR3 protein: CASSEEDAWASPLHF; CDR3 DNA: TGTGCCAGCAGTGAAGAGGACGCATGGGCCTCACCCCTCCACTTT
clone size: few; V gene: TRBV28; J gene: TRBJ1-2; D gene: .; CDR3 protein: CASSFPGTPPNYGYTF; CDR3 DNA: TGTGCCAGCAGTTTCCCTGGGACACCACCTAACTATGGCTACACCTTC
clone size: many; V gene: TRBV6-5; J gene: TRBJ2-7; D gene: .; CDR3 protein: CASSYSRESSSYEQYF; CDR3 DNA: TGTGCCAGCAGTTACTCTCGGGAGTCCAGCTCCTACGAGCAGTACTTC
clone size: many; V gene: TRBV3-1; J gene: TRBJ2-3; D gene: TRBD2; CDR3 protein: CASSLREGRRDTQYF; CDR3 DNA: TGTGCCAGCTCCTTGCGGGAGGGCCGTAGAGATACGCAGTATTTT
clone size: many; V gene: TRBV27; J gene: TRBJ2-3; D gene: TRBD2; CDR3 protein: CASSHLIRDASGTDTQYF; CDR3 DNA: TGTGCCAGCAGCCATTTAATCCGGGACGCTAGCGGGACAGATACGCAGTATTTT
clone size: many; V gene: TRBV12-3/TRBV12-4; J gene: TRBJ2-5; D gene: TRBD2; CDR3 protein: CASSLRLGTTQETQYF; CDR3 DNA: TGTGCCAGCAGCCTACGTCTAGGGACTACCCAAGAGACCCAGTACTTC
clone size: many; V gene: TRBV28; J gene: TRBJ2-2; D gene: TRBD1; CDR3 protein: CASSSPRDRWNTGELFF; CDR3 DNA: TGTGCCAGCAGTTCCCCTCGGGACAGATGGAACACCGGGGAGCTGTTTTTT
clone size: .; V gene: TRBV29-1; J gene: TRBJ1-1; D gene: TRBD1; CDR3 protein: CSAGGTANTEAFF; CDR3 DNA: TGCAGCGCTGGGGGGACAGCGAACACTGAAGCTTTCTTT
clone size: .; V gene: TRBV7-6; J gene: TRBJ2-7; D gene: TRBD1; CDR3 protein: CASSWGTGVNEQYF; CDR3 DNA: TGTGCCAGCAGCTGGGGGACAGGGGTCAATGAGCAGTACTTC
clone size: many; V gene: TRBV10-3; J gene: TRBJ1-1; D gene: .; CDR3 protein: CAISETGTGREIIGFEAFF; CDR3 DNA: TGTGCCATCAGTGAGACCGGAACAGGCCGCGAGATTATTGGGTTTGAAGCTTTCTTT
clone size: few; V gene: TRBV7-2; J gene: TRBJ2-3; D gene: .; CDR3 protein: CASSLVAGATDTQYF; CDR3 DNA: TGTGCCAGCAGCTTAGTCGCAGGGGCCACAGATACGCAGTATTTT
clone size: many; V gene: TRBV27; J gene: TRBJ2-7; D gene: TRBD1; CDR3 protein: CASSLYRGYEQYF; CDR3 DNA: TGTGCCAGCAGTTTGTACAGGGGCTACGAGCAGTACTTC
clone size: many; V gene: TRBV18; J gene: TRBJ2-7; D gene: .; CDR3 protein: CASSPRNPGISYEQYF; CDR3 DNA: TGTGCCAGCTCACCTAGAAACCCGGGGATCTCCTACGAGCAGTACTTC
clone size: few; V gene: TRBV6-2/TRBV6-3; J gene: TRBJ2-5; D gene: .; CDR3 protein: CASSYSFLTDQETQYF; CDR3 DNA: TGTGCCAGCAGTTACTCTTTTTTGACAGATCAAGAGACCCAGTACTTC
clone size: many; V gene: TRBV28; J gene: TRBJ2-7; D gene: TRBD2; CDR3 protein: CASSLYTSGSSEQYF; CDR3 DNA: TGTGCCAGCAGTTTATATACTAGCGGGAGTTCCGAGCAGTACTTC
clone size: many; V gene: TRBV2; J gene: TRBJ1-4; D gene: .; CDR3 protein: CASSRPGGHNEKLFF; CDR3 DNA: TGTGCCAGCAGTAGACCGGGAGGTCACAATGAAAAACTGTTTTTT
clone size: .; V gene: TRBV3-1; J gene: TRBJ2-3; D gene: .; CDR3 protein: CASSQKVRGGGTDTQYF; CDR3 DNA: TGTGCCAGCAGCCAAAAGGTGCGGGGCGGTGGCACAGATACGCAGTATTTT
clone size: few; V gene: TRBV24-1; J gene: TRBJ2-6; D gene: .; CDR3 protein: CATSDRGANVLTF; CDR3 DNA: TGTGCCACCAGTGATAGAGGGGCCAACGTCCTGACTTTC
clone size: few; V gene: TRBV10-3; J gene: TRBJ1-6; D gene: .; CDR3 protein: CAISEKSSYNSPLHF; CDR3 DNA: TGTGCCATCAGTGAGAAGAGCTCCTATAATTCACCCCTCCACTTT
clone size: many; V gene: TRBV2; J gene: TRBJ2-7; D gene: .; CDR3 protein: CASSEAHSYEQYF; CDR3 DNA: TGTGCCAGCAGTGAAGCCCACAGTTACGAGCAGTACTTC
clone size: once; V gene: TRBV20-1; J gene: TRBJ2-1; D gene: TRBD2; CDR3 protein: CSPNWGGNEQFF; CDR3 DNA: TGCAGTCCTAACTGGGGAGGGAATGAGCAGTTCTTC
clone size: .; V gene: TRBV4-1; J gene: TRBJ2-3; D gene: TRBD2; CDR3 protein: CASSQVKAGVTDTQYF; CDR3 DNA: TGCGCCAGCAGCCAAGTAAAAGCGGGAGTGACAGATACGCAGTATTTT
clone size: .; V gene: TRBV11-3; J gene: TRBJ1-1; D gene: .; CDR3 protein: CASSLDRQGGTEAFF; CDR3 DNA: TGTGCCAGCAGCTTAGATCGCCAGGGAGGCACTGAAGCTTTCTTT
clone size: many; V gene: TRBV5-1; J gene: TRBJ2-7; D gene: .; CDR3 protein: CASRDTTYEQYF; CDR3 DNA: TGCGCCAGCAGGGACACCACCTACGAGCAGTACTTC
clone size: many; V gene: TRBV19; J gene: TRBJ2-1; D gene: .; CDR3 protein: CASSDSYNEQFF; CDR3 DNA: TGTGCCAGTAGCGACTCCTACAATGAGCAGTTCTTC
clone size: .; V gene: TRBV2; J gene: TRBJ1-5; D gene: .; CDR3 protein: CASRRQYGVGNQPQHF; CDR3 DNA: TGTGCCAGCAGGCGACAGTATGGGGTAGGCAATCAGCCCCAGCATTTT
clone size: many; V gene: TRBV5-1; J gene: TRBJ2-1; D gene: .; CDR3 protein: CASSPVSWSNEQFF; CDR3 DNA: TGCGCCAGCAGCCCTGTATCGTGGTCCAATGAGCAGTTCTTC
clone size: .; V gene: TRBV28; J gene: TRBJ2-1; D gene: .; CDR3 protein: CASSFSESYNEQFF; CDR3 DNA: TGTGCCAGCAGTTTTTCGGAATCCTACAATGAGCAGTTCTTC
clone size: many; V gene: TRBV11-2; J gene: TRBJ2-7; D gene: TRBD1; CDR3 protein: CASSPEPTDRVRLIWEQYF; CDR3 DNA: TGTGCCAGCAGCCCAGAACCCACGGACAGGGTTAGGTTAATTTGGGAGCAGTACTTC
clone size: .; V gene: TRBV19; J gene: TRBJ2-1; D gene: TRBD2; CDR3 protein: CASSLIGLASYNEQFF; CDR3 DNA: TGTGCCAGTAGTCTCATAGGACTAGCAAGCTACAATGAGCAGTTCTTC
clone size: many; V gene: TRBV4-1; J gene: TRBJ1-5; D gene: .; CDR3 protein: CASSQVVAGLSNQPQHF; CDR3 DNA: TGCGCCAGCAGCCAAGTAGTAGCGGGGCTAAGCAATCAGCCCCAGCATTTT
clone size: .; V gene: TRBV4-1; J gene: TRBJ1-6; D gene: TRBD1; CDR3 protein: CASSNRTGFTNSPLHF; CDR3 DNA: TGCGCCAGCAGCAACAGGACAGGGTTTACGAATTCACCCCTCCACTTT
clone size: few; V gene: TRBV18; J gene: TRBJ2-3; D gene: .; CDR3 protein: CASSPLPGEDTQYF; CDR3 DNA: TGTGCCAGCTCACCACTTCCCGGGGAAGATACGCAGTATTTT
clone size: many; V gene: TRBV11-2; J gene: TRBJ2-7; D gene: TRBD2; CDR3 protein: CASSNPAGGLAGLWYEQYF; CDR3 DNA: TGTGCCAGCAGCAATCCCGCCGGGGGGCTAGCGGGATTATGGTACGAGCAGTACTTC
clone size: many; V gene: TRBV7-9; J gene: TRBJ2-1; D gene: .; CDR3 protein: CASSAFASREQFF; CDR3 DNA: TGTGCCAGCAGTGCATTTGCGTCACGAGAGCAGTTCTTC
clone size: many; V gene: TRBV7-2; J gene: TRBJ2-3; D gene: .; CDR3 protein: CASSLGVKADTQYF; CDR3 DNA: TGTGCCAGCAGCTTAGGGGTCAAGGCAGATACGCAGTATTTT
clone size: many; V gene: TRBV7-9; J gene: TRBJ1-5; D gene: .; CDR3 protein: CASSLDVEQPQHF; CDR3 DNA: TGTGCCAGCAGCTTAGATGTTGAACAGCCCCAGCATTTT
clone size: many; V gene: TRBV28; J gene: TRBJ2-7; D gene: TRBD1; CDR3 protein: CASSLTGTGPLDEQYF; CDR3 DNA: TGTGCCAGCAGTCTCACCGGGACAGGCCCTCTCGACGAGCAGTACTTC
clone size: many; V gene: TRBV30; J gene: TRBJ2-1; D gene: TRBD1; CDR3 protein: CAWDRANSYNEQFF; CDR3 DNA: TGTGCCTGGGACAGGGCCAATTCCTACAATGAGCAGTTCTTC
clone size: many; V gene: TRBV7-8; J gene: TRBJ2-1; D gene: TRBD2; CDR3 protein: CASSLAGLAATYNEQFF; CDR3 DNA: TGTGCCAGCAGCTTAGCTGGACTAGCGGCTACCTACAATGAGCAGTTCTTC